Each of the 10 T cell receptor beta chains below was sequenced from the same sample in a study of T cell repertoires in cytomegalovirus infection. These receptors lack a known antigen. TCRdb reanalysed the reads using MiXCR and keeps one entry per CDR3 protein. The repertoire has under 150,000 distinct CDR3 sequences, under 30% of them found once; the top ten carry roughly 35%. Material: PBMCs, sequenced either directly or after in vitro stimulation (not recorded which). The receptors were sampled from a human donor in good health (CMV status not recorded). Some clones in this sample may be carry-over from other donors' samples.

This clonotype was seen only a few times. The chain has TRBV12-5 and TRBJ1-1; TRBD1 agrees at 12 bases. CDR3 length: 15 residues. The germline V gene has CDR1 LGHNT and CDR2 FRNRAP. V shed 5 bases, J shed 4 bases, and the junction held 5 bases outside the gene matches. The CDR3 sequence: CASGPPGQGATEAFF. CDR3 sequence (DNA): TGTGCTAGTGGTCCTCCGGGACAGGGGGCCACTGAAGCTTTCTTT. Full variable domain (outside the CDR3, taken from reference TRBV12-5 and TRBJ1-1): DARVTQTPRHKVTEMGQEVTMRCQPILGHNTVFWYRQTMMQGLELLAYFRNRAPLDDSGMPKDRFSAEMPDATLATLKIQPSEPRDSAVYFCASGPPGQGATEAFFGQGTRLTVV.

The chain is built from TRBV7-6 and TRBJ1-1; maybe TRBD1 (6 bases). Looked up from germline, CDR1 is SGHVS and CDR2 is FNYEAQ. The CDR3 is made up of 15 amino acids. V lost 6 bases and J lost 1, with 15 bases in between. CDR3 sequence reads: CASRLAGTQNTEAFF. In nucleotides, the CDR3 is TGTGCCAGCAGATTGGCCGGGACACAGAACACTGAAGCTTTCTTT.

The V and J genes are TRBV11-2 and TRBJ2-1; unclear D gene. Trimming took 4 bases from V and 8 from J, leaving 15 bases between them. The CDR3 contains 14 residues. Per germline, CDR1 SGHAT and CDR2 FQNNGV. The CDR3 is CASSSGLEWDEQFF. CDR3 DNA sequence: TGTGCCAGCAGCTCGGGTTTAGAGTGGGATGAGCAGTTCTTC.

The gene calls are TRBV25-1 and TRBJ1-2, with 9 bases that match TRBD1. CDR1 MGHDK and CDR2 SYGVNS come from the germline V gene. CDR3 size: 14 residues. Unmatched junction bases numbered 4, after V lost 3 bases and J lost 5 bases. The CDR3 DNA reads as TGTGCCAGCAGTGACGACAGGGGGACGTATGGCTACACCTTC. Translated, it gives CASSDDRGTYGYTF.

V and J are TRBV20-1 and TRBJ1-2; a weak D match, TRBD1 (6 bases). The germline V gene has CDR1 DFQATT and CDR2 SNEGSKA (reference sequence). CDR3 length: 16 amino acids. Trimming shortened V by 0 bases and J by 7 bases, and 21 bases separated the two germline ends. CDR3 residues: CSARDVPARGRPGYTF. The DNA of the CDR3 is TGCAGTGCTAGAGATGTTCCGGCCAGGGGAAGGCCTGGCTACACCTTC.

The V call is TRBV7-9, the J call TRBJ2-1, with 7 bases identical to TRBD1. The CDR3 has 16 amino acids. Trimming removed 4 bases from V and 9 bases from J; junction bases left unmatched: 15. Germline assignment: CDR1 SEHNR and CDR2 FQNEAQ (reference sequence). DNA for the CDR3: TGTGCCAGCAGCTCGGATATGGGACAGTCTGGAGGTGAGCAGTTCTTC. It is translated as CASSSDMGQSGGEQFF.

On this clonotype itself: Given a much more abundant clone one base away, this may be a read error. The chain joins TRBV6-6 to TRBJ1-5; a possible D gene is TRBD1 (6 bases). The CDR3 extends over 14 amino acids. The germline V gene has CDR1 MNHNY and CDR2 SVGAGI (reference sequence). CDR3: CASSYMTGDQPQRF. CDR3 DNA: TGTGCCAGCAGTTACATGACAGGTGATCAGCCCCAGCGTTTT.

This clonotype was seen many times. This chain joins TRBV7-2 and TRBJ2-3; possible D gene TRBD2, 5 bases. With 1 base removed from V and 3 bases from J, the gap between germline ends came to 14 bases. The CDR3 loop spans 16 amino acids. Germline lookup yields CDR1 SGHTA and CDR2 FQGNSA. DNA of the CDR3: TGTGCCAGCAGCTTAGTTCCGCGGGTGGTTACAGATACGCAGTATTTT. Protein product: CASSLVPRVVTDTQYF.

The chain links TRBV28 to TRBJ2-7, with TRBD2 identical over 7 bases. The V and J ends lost 0 bases and 2 bases, in that order; junction bases with no gene match: 1. Germline-derived CDR1 and CDR2 are MDHEN and SYDVKM. The CDR3 covers 14 residues. The CDR3 loop reads CASSLCGRTYEQYF. In nucleotides, the CDR3 is TGTGCCAGCAGTTTATGCGGGAGGACCTACGAGCAGTACTTC.

A few counts support this clonotype. The chain employs TRBV4-1 and TRBJ2-7, with D perhaps given as TRBD1 or TRBD2 (5 bases each). The CDR3 spans 15 residues. Germline assignment: CDR1 MGHRA and CDR2 YSYEKL. Trimming took off 5 bases at V and 6 bases at J, with 20 bases between the two ends. CDR3 protein: CASSSSRGGSLEQYF. Written as DNA, the CDR3 is TGCGCCAGCAGCTCGAGTCGGGGCGGATCTCTCGAGCAGTACTTC.